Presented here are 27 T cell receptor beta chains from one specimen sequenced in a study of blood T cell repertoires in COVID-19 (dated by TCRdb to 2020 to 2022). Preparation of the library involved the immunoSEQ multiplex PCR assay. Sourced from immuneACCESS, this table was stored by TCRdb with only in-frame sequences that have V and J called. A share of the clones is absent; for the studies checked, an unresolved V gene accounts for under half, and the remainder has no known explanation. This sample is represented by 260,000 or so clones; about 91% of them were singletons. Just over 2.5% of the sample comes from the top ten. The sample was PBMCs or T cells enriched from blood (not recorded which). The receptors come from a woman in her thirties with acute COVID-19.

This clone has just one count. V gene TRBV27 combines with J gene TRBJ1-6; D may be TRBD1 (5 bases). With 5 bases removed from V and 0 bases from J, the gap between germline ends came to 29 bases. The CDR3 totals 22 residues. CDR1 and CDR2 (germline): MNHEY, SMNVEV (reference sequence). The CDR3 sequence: CASSPSRQSQLLVSSYNSPLHF. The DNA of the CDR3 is TGTGCCAGCAGTCCCTCTCGACAGTCTCAACTCCTAGTCAGCTCCTATAATTCACCCCTCCACTTT.

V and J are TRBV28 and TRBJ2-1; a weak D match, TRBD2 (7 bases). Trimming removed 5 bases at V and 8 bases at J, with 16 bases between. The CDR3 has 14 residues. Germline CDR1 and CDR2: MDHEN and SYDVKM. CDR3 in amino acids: CASSPYGGRDEQFF. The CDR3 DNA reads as TGTGCCAGCAGTCCATACGGGGGGCGGGATGAGCAGTTCTTC.

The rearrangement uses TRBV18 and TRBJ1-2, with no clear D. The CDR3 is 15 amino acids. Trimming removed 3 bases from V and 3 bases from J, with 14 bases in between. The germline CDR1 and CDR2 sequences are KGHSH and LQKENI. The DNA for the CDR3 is TGTGCCAGCTCACCTGACGATACAGTGGACTATGGCTACACCTTC. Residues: CASSPDDTVDYGYTF.

CDR3 DNA: TGTGCCAGCAGTTACCCTGGGACTAGCGGGGGCAATGAGCAGTTCTTC. It is translated as CASSYPGTSGGNEQFF. This rearrangement joins TRBV6-5 to TRBJ2-1; 14 positions match TRBD2. The V segment lost 2 bases and the J segment 6 bases; nucleotides outside the gene matches: 3. Germline-derived CDR1 and CDR2 are MNHEY and SVGAGI. CDR3 size: 16 residues.

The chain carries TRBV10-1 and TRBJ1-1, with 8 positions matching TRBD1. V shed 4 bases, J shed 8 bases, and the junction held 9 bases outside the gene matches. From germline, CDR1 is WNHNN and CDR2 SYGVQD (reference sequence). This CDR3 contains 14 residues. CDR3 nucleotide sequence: TGCGCCAGCAGTGGAGGTGTGGCAGGGGGCGAAGCTTTCTTT. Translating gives CASSGGVAGGEAFF.

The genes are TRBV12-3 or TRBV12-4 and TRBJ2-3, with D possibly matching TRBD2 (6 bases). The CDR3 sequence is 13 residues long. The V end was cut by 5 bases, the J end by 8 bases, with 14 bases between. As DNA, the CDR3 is TGTGCCAGCAGTGACCGGAGGCGGGGTACGCAGTATTTT. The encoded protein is CASSDRRRGTQYF.

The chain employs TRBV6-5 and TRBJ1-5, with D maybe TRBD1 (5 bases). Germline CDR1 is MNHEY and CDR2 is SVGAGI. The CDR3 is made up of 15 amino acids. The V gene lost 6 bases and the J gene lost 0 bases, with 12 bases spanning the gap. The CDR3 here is CASRGHDDSNQPQHF. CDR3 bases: TGTGCCAGCAGAGGACACGACGATAGCAATCAGCCCCAGCATTTT.

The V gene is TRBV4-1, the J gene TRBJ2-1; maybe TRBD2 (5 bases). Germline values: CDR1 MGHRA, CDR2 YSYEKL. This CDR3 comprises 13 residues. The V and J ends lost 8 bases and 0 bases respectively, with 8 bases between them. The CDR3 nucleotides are TGCGCCAGCGTCGGGAACTCCTACAATGAGCAGTTCTTC. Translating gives CASVGNSYNEQFF.

CDR3: CATSDMNGTGRPAPNSPLHF. In DNA, the CDR3 is TGTGCCACCAGTGACATGAACGGGACAGGGAGACCAGCGCCTAATTCACCCCTCCACTTT. The chain uses TRBV24-1 and TRBJ1-6; TRBD1 agrees at 9 bases. The J segment lost 6 bases and the V segment lost 4 bases, leaving 18 bases of the junction unmatched. This CDR3 comprises 20 residues. Germline V lookup: CDR1 KGHDR, CDR2 SFDVKD.

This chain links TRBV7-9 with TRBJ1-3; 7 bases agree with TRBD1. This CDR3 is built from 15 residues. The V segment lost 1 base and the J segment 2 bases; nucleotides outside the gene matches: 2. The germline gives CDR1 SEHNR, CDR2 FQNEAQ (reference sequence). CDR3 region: CASSLETGPGNTIYF. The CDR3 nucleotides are TGTGCCAGCAGCTTAGAGACAGGGCCTGGAAACACCATATATTTT.

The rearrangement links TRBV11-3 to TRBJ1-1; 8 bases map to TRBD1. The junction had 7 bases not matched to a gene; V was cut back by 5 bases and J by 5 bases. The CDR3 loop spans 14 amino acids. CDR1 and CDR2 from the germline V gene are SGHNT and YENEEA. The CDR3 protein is CASSQDRGGTEAFF. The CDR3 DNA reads TGTGCCAGCAGCCAAGACAGGGGAGGGACTGAAGCTTTCTTT.

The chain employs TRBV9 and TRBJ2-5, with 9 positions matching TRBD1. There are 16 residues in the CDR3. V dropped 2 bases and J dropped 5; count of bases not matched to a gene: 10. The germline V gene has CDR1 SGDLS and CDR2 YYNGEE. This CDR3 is CASSVASDRGRETQYF. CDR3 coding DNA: TGTGCCAGCAGCGTGGCCTCCGACAGGGGGAGGGAGACCCAGTACTTC.

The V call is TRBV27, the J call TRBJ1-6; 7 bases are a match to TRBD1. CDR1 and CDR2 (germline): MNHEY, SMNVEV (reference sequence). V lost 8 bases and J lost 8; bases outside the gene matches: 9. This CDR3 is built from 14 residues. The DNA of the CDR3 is TGTGCCAGCTGTCCCGACAGGGTAGATTCACCCCTCCACTTT. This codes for CASCPDRVDSPLHF.

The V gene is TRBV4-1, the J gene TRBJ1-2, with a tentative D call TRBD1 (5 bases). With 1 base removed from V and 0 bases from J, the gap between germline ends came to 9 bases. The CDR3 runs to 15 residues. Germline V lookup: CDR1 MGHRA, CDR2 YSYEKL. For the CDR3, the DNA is TGCGCCAGCAGCCAAGGGGGCGACTCTAACTATGGCTACACCTTC. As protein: CASSQGGDSNYGYTF.

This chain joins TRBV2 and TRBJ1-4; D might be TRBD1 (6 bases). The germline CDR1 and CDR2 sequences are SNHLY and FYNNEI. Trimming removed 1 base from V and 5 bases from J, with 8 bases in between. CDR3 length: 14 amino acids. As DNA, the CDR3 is TGTGCCAGCAGTGAAGGGACAGCAAATGAAAAACTGTTTTTT. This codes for CASSEGTANEKLFF.

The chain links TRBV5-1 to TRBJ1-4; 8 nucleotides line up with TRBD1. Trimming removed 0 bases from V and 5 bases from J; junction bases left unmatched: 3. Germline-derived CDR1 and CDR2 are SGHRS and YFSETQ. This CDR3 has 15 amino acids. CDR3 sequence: CASSLASGGNEKLFF. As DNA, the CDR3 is TGCGCCAGCAGCTTGGCCTCAGGGGGCAATGAAAAACTGTTTTTT. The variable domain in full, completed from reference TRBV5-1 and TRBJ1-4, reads KAGVTQTPRYLIKTRGQQVTLSCSPISGHRSVSWYQQTPGQGLQFLFEYFSETQRNKGNFPGRFSGRQFSNSRSEMNVSTLELGDSALYLCASSLASGGNEKLFFGSGTQLSVL.

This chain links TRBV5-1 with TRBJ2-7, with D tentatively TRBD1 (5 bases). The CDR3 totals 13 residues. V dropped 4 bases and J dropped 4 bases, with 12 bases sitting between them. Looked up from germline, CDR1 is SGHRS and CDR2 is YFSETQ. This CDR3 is CASSPTQGYEQYF. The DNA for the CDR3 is TGCGCCAGCAGCCCCACGCAGGGTTACGAGCAGTACTTC.

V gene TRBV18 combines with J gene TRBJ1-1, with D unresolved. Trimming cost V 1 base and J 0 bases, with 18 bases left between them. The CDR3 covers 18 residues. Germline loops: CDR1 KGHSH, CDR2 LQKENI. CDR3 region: CASSPQEPARRMNTEAFF. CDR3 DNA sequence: TGTGCCAGCTCACCACAAGAACCGGCCAGGAGGATGAACACTGAAGCTTTCTTT.

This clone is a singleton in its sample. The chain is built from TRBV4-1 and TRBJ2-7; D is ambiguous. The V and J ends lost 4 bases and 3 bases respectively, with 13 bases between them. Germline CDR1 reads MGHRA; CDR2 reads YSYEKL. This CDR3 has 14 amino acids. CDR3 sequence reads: CASSLSPGYYEQYF. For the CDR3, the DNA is TGCGCCAGCAGCCTCTCACCCGGTTACTACGAGCAGTACTTC.

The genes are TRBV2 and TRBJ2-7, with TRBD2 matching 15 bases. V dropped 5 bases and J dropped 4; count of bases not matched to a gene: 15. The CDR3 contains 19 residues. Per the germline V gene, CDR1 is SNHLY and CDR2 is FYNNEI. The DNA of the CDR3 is TGTGCCAGCAGTACCCGGACTAGCGGGGGGGCCCTTGGGGTATACGAGCAGTACTTC. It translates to CASSTRTSGGALGVYEQYF.

As DNA, the CDR3 is TGTGCCAGCAGAACGCCGGCAAGAGACATGAACACTGAAGCTTTCTTT. Its protein is CASRTPARDMNTEAFF. This chain connects TRBV27 to TRBJ1-1; no definite D call. The germline V gene encodes CDR1 MNHEY and CDR2 SMNVEV (reference sequence). This CDR3 spans 16 amino acids. With 6 bases removed from V and 0 bases from J, the gap between germline ends came to 17 bases.

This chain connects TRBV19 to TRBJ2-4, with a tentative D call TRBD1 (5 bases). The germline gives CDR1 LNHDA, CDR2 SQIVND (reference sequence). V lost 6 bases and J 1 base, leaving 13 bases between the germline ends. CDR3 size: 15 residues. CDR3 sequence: CASRDAGWAKNIQYF. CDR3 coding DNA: TGTGCCAGTAGAGACGCAGGGTGGGCCAAAAACATTCAGTACTTC.

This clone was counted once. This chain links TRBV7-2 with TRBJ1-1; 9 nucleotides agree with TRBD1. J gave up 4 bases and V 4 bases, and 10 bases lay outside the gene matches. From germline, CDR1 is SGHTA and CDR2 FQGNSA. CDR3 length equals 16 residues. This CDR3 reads CASSSPGQGSGTEAFF. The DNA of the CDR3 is TGTGCCAGCAGCTCCCCGGGACAGGGATCGGGCACTGAAGCTTTCTTT.

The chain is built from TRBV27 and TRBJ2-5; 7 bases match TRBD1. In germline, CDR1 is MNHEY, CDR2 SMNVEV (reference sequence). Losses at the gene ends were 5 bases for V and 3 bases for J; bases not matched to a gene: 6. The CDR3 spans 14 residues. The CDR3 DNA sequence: TGTGCCAGCAGTAACGACAGGGAGAAAGAGACCCAGTACTTC. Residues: CASSNDREKETQYF.

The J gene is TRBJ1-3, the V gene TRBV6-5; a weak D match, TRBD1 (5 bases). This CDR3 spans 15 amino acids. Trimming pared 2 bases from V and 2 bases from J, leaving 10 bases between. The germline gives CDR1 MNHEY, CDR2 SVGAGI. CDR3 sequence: CASSYRGEPGNTIYF. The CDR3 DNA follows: TGTGCCAGCAGTTACCGGGGGGAACCTGGAAACACCATATATTTT.

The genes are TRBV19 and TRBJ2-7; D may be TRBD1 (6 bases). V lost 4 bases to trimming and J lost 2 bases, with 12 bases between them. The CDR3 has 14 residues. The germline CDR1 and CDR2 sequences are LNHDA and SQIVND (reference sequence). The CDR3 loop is CASSNPGDTYEQYF. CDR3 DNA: TGTGCCAGTAGTAACCCAGGGGACACCTACGAGCAGTACTTC.

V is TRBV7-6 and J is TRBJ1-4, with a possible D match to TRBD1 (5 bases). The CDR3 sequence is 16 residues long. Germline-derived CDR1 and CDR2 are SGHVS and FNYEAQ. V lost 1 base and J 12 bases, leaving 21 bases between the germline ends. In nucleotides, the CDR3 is TGTGCCAGCAGCTTAGGGACCGGGACTTACACTTTCGAACTGTTTTTT. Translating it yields CASSLGTGTYTFELFF.